The source of this T cell receptor (beta chain) is a study of blood T cells in healthy people across ages. Trimming at V came to 5 bases and at J to 7 bases, leaving 4 bases not matched to a gene. The CDR3 spans 13 residues. From germline, CDR1 is MNHEY and CDR2 SVGAGI. The authors ran a second PCR of roughly 6 to 12 cycles using a sample-barcoded 5' primer and a J-beta primer mix. TCRdb independently ran MiXCR on the 5' RACE reads; one entry per CDR3 protein. The sample lists roughly 1.5 million distinct CDR3 sequences, approximately 43% occurring once. The chain uses TRBV6-5 and TRBJ1-4, with 7 bases that match TRBD1. The clonotype originates from a woman younger than 35 in good health. Sequenced material: blood. CDR3 amino acids: CASSPDRVEKLFF. CDR3 in DNA: TGTGCCAGCAGTCCCGACAGGGTTGAAAAACTGTTTTTT.